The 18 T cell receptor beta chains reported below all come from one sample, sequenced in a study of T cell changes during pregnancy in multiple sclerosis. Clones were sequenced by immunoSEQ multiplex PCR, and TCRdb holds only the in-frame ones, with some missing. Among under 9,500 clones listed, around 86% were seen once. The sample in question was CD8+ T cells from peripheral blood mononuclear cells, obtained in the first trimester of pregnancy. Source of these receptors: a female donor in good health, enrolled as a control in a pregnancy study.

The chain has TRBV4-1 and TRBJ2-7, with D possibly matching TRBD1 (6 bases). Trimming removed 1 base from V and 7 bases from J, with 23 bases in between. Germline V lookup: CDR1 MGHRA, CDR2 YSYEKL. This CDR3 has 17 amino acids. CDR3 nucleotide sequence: TGCGCCAGCAGCCAAGCCCCGGGAAACCCAACCCAGGGGGAGCAGTACTTC. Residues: CASSQAPGNPTQGEQYF.

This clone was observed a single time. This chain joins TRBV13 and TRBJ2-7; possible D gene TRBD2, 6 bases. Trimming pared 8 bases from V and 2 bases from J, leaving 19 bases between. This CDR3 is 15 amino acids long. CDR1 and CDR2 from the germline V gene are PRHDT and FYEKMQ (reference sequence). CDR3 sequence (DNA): TGTGCCAGCGCCGCCTGGGCTAGCGATCCCTACGAGCAGTACTTC. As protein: CASAAWASDPYEQYF.

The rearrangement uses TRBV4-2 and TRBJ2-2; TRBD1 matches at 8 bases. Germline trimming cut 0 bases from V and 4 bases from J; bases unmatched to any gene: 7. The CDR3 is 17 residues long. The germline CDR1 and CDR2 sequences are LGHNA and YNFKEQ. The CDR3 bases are TGTGCCAGCAGCCAAGATCCCCCGGGACAGGTCACCGGGGAGCTGTTTTTT. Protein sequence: CASSQDPPGQVTGELFF.

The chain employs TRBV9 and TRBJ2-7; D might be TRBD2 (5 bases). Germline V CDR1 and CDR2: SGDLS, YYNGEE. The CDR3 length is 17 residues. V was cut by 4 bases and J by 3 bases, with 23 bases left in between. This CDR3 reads CASSPSSGAPLNYEQYF. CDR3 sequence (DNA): TGTGCCAGCAGCCCCAGCAGCGGAGCGCCGCTGAACTACGAGCAGTACTTC.

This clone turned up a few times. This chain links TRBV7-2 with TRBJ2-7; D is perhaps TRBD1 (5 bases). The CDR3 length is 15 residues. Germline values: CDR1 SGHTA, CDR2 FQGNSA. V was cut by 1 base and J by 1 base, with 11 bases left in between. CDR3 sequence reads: CASSLVPGLSYEQYF. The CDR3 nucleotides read TGTGCCAGCAGCTTAGTTCCAGGGCTATCCTACGAGCAGTACTTC.

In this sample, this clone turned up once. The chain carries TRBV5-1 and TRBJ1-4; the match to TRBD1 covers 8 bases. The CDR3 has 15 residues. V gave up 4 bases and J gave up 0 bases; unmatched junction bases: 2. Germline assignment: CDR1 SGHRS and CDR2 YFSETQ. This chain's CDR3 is CASSTQGATNEKLFF. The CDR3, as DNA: TGCGCCAGCAGCACACAGGGGGCAACTAATGAAAAACTGTTTTTT.

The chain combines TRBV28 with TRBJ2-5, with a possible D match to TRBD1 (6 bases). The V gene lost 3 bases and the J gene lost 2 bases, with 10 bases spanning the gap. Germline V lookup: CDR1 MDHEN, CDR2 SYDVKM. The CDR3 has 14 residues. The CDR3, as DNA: TGTGCCAGCAGTTTGGGGGCGGTTCAAGAGACCCAGTACTTC. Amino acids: CASSLGAVQETQYF.

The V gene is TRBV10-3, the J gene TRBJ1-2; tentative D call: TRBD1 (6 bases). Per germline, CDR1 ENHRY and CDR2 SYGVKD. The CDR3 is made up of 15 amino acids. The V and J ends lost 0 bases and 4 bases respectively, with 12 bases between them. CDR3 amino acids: CAISESKQGFYGYTF. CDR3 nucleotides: TGTGCCATCAGTGAGTCCAAACAGGGCTTCTATGGCTACACCTTC.

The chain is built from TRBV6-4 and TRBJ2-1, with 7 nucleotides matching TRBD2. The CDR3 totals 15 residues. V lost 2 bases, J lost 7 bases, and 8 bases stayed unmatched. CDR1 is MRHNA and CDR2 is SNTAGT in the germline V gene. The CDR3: CASSDRAGEGNEQFF. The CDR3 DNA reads TGTGCCAGCAGTGACCGTGCGGGAGAGGGTAATGAGCAGTTCTTC.

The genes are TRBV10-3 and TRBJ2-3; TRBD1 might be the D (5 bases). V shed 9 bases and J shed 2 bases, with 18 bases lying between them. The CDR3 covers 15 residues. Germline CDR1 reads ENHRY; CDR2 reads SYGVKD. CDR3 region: CAIQAGEQDTDTQYF. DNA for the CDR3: TGTGCCATTCAGGCCGGCGAACAGGACACAGATACGCAGTATTTT.

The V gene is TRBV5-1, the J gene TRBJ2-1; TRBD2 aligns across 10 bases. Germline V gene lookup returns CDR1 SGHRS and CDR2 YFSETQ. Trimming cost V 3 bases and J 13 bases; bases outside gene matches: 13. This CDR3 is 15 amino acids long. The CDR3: CASSSWVASGGIQFF. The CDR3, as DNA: TGCGCCAGCAGCTCATGGGTCGCTAGCGGGGGAATACAGTTCTTC.

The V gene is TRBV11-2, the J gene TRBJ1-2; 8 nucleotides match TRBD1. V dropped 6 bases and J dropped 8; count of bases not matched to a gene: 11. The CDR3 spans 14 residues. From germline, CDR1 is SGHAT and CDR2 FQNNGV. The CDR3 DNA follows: TGTGCCAGCAGAAAAGACAGGGGAGCGTACGGCTACACCTTC. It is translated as CASRKDRGAYGYTF. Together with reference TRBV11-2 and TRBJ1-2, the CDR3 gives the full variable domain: EAGVAQSPRYKIIEKRQSVAFWCNPISGHATLYWYQQILGQGPKLLIQFQNNGVVDDSQLPKDRFSAERLKGVDSTLKIQPAKLEDSAVYLCASRKDRGAYGYTFGSGTRLTVV.

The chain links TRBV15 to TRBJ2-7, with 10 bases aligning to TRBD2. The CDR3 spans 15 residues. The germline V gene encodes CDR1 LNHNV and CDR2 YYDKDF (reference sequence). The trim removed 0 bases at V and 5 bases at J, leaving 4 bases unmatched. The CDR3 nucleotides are TGTGCCACCAGCAGAGAAGCTAGCGGGAGCGACGAGCAGTACTTC. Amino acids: CATSREASGSDEQYF.

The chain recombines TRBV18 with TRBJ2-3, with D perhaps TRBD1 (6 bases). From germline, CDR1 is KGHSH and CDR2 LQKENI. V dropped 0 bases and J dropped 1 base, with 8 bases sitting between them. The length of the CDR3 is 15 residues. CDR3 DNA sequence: TGTGCCAGCTCACCACCAGGACAGCGCACAGATACGCAGTATTTT. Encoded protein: CASSPPGQRTDTQYF.

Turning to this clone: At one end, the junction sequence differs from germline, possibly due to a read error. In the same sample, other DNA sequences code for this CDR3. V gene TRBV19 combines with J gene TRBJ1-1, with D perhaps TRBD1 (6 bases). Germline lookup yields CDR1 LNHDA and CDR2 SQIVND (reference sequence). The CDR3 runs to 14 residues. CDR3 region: CASSIGQMNTEAFF. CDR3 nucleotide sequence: TGTGCCAGTAGTATTGGACAGATGAACACTGAAGCCTTCTTT.

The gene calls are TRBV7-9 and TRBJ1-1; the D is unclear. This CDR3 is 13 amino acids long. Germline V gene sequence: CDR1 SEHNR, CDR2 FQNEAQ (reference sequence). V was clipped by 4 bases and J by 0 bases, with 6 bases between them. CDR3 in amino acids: CASSSSLNTEAFF. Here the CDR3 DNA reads TGTGCCAGCAGCTCCTCCTTGAACACTGAAGCTTTCTTT.

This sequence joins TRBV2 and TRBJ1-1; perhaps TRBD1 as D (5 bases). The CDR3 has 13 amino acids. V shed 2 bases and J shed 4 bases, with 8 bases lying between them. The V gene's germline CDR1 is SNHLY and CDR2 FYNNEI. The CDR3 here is CASSEQGGTEAFF. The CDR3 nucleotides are TGTGCCAGCAGTGAACAGGGAGGCACTGAAGCTTTCTTT.

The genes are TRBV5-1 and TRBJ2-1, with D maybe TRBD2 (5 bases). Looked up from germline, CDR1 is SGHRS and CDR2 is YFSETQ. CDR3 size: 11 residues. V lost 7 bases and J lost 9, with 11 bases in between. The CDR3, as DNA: TGCGCCAGCTCCGAGAGCGGTGAGCAGTTCTTC. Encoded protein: CASSESGEQFF. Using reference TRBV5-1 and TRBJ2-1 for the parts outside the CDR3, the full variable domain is KAGVTQTPRYLIKTRGQQVTLSCSPISGHRSVSWYQQTPGQGLQFLFEYFSETQRNKGNFPGRFSGRQFSNSRSEMNVSTLELGDSALYLCASSESGEQFFGPGTRLTVL.